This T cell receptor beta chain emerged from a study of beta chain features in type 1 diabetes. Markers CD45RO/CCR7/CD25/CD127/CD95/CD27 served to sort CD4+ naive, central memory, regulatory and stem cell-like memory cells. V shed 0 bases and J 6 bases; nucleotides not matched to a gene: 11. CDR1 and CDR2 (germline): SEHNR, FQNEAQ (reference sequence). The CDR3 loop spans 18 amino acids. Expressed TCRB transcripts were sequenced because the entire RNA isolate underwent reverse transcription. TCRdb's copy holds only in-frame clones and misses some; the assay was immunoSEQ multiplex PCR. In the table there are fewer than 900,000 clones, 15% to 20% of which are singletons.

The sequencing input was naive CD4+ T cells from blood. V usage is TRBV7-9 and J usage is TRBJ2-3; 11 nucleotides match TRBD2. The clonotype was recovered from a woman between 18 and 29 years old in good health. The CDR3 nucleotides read TGTGCCAGCAGCTTAGCGCCGTCGCTAGCGGGAGGTTGGGATACGCAGTATTTT. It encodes CASSLAPSLAGGWDTQYF.